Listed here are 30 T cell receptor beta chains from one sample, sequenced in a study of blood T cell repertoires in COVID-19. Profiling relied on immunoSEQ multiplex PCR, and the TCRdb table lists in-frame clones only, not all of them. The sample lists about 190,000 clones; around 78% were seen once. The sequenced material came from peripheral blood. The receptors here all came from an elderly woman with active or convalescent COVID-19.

The CDR3 region is CASSLDGTQTNTGELFF. The CDR3, as DNA: TGTGCCAGCAGCCTTGACGGGACACAGACGAACACCGGGGAGCTGTTTTTT. The gene calls are TRBV4-2 and TRBJ2-2; maybe TRBD1 (6 bases). Trimming removed 4 bases at V and 0 bases at J, with 15 bases between. Per the germline V gene, CDR1 is LGHNA and CDR2 is YNFKEQ. The CDR3 runs to 17 residues.

CDR3: CSVEDRGGIGDTQYF. Here the CDR3 DNA reads TGCAGCGTTGAAGATCGGGGGGGGATTGGAGATACGCAGTATTTT. V gene TRBV29-1 combines with J gene TRBJ2-3; 8 nucleotides line up with TRBD2. V gave up 0 bases and J gave up 5 bases; unmatched junction bases: 7. Looked up from germline, CDR1 is SQVTM and CDR2 is ANQGSEA. The CDR3 is 15 residues long.

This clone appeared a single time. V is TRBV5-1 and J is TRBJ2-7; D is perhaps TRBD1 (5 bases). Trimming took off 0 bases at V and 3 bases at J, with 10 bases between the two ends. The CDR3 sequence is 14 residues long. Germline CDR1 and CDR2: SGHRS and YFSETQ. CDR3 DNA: TGCGCCAGCAGCTTGGCAACAGGTCGCTACGAGCAGTACTTC. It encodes CASSLATGRYEQYF.

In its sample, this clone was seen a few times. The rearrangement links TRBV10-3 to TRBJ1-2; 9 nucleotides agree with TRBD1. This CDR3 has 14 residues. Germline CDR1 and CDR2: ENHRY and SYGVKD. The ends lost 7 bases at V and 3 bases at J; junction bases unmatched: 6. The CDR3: CAINGNRGHYGYTF. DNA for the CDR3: TGTGCCATCAATGGGAACAGGGGGCACTATGGCTACACCTTC.

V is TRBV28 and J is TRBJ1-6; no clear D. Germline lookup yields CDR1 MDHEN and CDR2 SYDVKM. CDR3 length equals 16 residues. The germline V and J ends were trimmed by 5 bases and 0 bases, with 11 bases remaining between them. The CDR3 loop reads CASSRAGSSYNSPLHF. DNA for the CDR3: TGTGCCAGCAGTAGAGCGGGGAGCTCCTATAATTCACCCCTCCACTTT. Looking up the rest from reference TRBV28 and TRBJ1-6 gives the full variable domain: DVKVTQSSRYLVKRTGEKVFLECVQDMDHENMFWYRQDPGLGLRLIYFSYDVKMKEKGDIPEGYSVSREKKERFSLILESASTNQTSMYLCASSRAGSSYNSPLHFGNGTRLTVT.

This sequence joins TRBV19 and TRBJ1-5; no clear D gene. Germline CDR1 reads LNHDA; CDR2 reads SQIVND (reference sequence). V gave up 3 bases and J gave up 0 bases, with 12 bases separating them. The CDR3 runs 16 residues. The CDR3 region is CASSIPFAYSNQPQHF. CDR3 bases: TGTGCCAGTAGTATTCCATTTGCGTATAGCAATCAGCCCCAGCATTTT.

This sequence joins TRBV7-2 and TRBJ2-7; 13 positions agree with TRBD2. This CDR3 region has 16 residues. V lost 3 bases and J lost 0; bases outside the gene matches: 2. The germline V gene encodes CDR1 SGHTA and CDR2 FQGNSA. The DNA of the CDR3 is TGTGCCAGCAGCTTGGGACTAGCGGGGTACTCCTACGAGCAGTACTTC. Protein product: CASSLGLAGYSYEQYF.

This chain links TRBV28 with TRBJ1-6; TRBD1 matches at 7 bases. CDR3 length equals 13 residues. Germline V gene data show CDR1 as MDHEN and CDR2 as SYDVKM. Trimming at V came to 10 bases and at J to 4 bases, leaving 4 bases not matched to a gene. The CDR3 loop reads CATMGQYNSPLHF. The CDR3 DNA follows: TGTGCCACCATGGGACAGTATAATTCACCCCTCCACTTT. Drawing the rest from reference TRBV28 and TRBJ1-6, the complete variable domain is DVKVTQSSRYLVKRTGEKVFLECVQDMDHENMFWYRQDPGLGLRLIYFSYDVKMKEKGDIPEGYSVSREKKERFSLILESASTNQTSMYLCATMGQYNSPLHFGNGTRLTVT.

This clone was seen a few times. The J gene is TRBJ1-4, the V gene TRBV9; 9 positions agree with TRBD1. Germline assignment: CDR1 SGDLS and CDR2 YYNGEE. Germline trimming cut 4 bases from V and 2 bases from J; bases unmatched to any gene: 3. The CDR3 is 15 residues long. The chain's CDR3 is CASSRTGGTNEKLFF. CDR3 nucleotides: TGTGCCAGCAGCCGAACAGGGGGCACTAATGAAAAACTGTTTTTT.

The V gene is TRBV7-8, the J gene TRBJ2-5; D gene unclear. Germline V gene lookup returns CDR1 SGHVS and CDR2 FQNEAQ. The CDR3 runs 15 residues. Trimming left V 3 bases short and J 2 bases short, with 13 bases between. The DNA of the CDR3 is TGTGCCAGCAGCTTTATTCTTCCGACACAAGAGACCCAGTACTTC. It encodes CASSFILPTQETQYF. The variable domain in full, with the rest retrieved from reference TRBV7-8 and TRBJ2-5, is GAGVSQSPRYKVAKRGQDVALRCDPISGHVSLFWYQQALGQGPEFLTYFQNEAQLDKSGLPSDRFFAERPEGSVSTLKIQRTQQEDSAVYLCASSFILPTQETQYFGPGTRLLVL.

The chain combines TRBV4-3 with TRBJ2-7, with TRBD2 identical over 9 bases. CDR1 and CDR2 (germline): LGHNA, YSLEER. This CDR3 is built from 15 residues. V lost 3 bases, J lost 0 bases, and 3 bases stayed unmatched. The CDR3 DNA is TGCGCCAGCAGCCAGACTAGCGGACCCTCCTACGAGCAGTACTTC. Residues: CASSQTSGPSYEQYF.

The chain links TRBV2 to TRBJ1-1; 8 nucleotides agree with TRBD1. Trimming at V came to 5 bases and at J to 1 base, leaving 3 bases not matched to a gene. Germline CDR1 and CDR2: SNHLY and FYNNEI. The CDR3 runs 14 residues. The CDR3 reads CASSFGQGNTEAFF. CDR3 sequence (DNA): TGTGCCAGCAGTTTCGGACAGGGGAACACTGAAGCTTTCTTT.

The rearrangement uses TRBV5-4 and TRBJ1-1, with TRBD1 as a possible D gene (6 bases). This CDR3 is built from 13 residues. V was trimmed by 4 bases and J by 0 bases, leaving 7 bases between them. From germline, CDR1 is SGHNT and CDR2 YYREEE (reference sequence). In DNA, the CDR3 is TGTGCCAGCAGCGGGACACTGAACACTGAAGCTTTCTTT. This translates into CASSGTLNTEAFF. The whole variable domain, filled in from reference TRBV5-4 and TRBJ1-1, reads ETGVTQSPTHLIKTRGQQVTLRCSSQSGHNTVSWYQQALGQGPQFIFQYYREEENGRGNFPPRFSGLQFPNYSSELNVNALELDDSALYLCASSGTLNTEAFFGQGTRLTVV.

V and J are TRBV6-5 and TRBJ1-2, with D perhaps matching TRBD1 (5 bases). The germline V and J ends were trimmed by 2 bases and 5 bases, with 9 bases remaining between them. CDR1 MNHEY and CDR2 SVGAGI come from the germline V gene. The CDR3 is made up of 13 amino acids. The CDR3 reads CASSYAGIYGYTF. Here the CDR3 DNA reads TGTGCCAGCAGTTACGCAGGGATATATGGCTACACCTTC.

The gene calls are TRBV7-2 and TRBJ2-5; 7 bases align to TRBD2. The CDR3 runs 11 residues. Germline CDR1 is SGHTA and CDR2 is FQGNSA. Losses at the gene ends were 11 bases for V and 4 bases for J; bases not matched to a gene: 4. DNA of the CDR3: TGTGCCTCGGGGGGATCAGAGACCCAGTACTTC. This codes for CASGGSETQYF. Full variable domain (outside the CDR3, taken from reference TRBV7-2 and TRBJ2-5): GAGVSQSPSNKVTEKGKDVELRCDPISGHTALYWYRQSLGQGLEFLIYFQGNSAPDKSGLPSDRFSAERTGGSVSTLTIQRTQQEDSAVYLCASGGSETQYFGPGTRLLVL.

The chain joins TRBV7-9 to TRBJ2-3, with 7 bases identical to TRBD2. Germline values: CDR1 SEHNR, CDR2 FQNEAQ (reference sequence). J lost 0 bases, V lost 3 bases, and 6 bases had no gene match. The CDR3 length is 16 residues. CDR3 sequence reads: CASSFSAAGSTDTQYF. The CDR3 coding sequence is TGTGCCAGCAGCTTTTCGGCAGCGGGGAGCACAGATACGCAGTATTTT.

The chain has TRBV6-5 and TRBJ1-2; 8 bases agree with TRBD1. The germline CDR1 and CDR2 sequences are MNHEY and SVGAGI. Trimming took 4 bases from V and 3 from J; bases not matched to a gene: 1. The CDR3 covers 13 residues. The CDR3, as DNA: TGTGCCAGCAGTTCGACAGGGGACTATGGCTACACCTTC. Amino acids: CASSSTGDYGYTF.

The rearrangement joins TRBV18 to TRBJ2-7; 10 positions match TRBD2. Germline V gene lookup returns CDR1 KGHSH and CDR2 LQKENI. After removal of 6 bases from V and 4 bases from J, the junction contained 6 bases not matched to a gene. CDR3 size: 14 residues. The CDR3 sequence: CASSGSGGPYEQYF. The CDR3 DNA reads TGTGCCAGCTCGGGTAGCGGGGGGCCATACGAGCAGTACTTC.

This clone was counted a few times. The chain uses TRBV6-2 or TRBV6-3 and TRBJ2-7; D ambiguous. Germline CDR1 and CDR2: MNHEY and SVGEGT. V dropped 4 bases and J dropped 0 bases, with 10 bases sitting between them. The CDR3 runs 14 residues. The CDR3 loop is CASSFLPSSYEQYF. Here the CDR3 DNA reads TGTGCCAGCAGTTTCCTGCCCAGCTCCTACGAGCAGTACTTC.

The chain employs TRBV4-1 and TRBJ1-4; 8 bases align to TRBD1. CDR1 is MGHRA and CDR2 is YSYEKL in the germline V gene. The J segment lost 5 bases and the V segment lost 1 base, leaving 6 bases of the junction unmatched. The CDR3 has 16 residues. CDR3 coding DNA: TGCGCCAGCAGCCAAGTAGCAGGGGGCCTCAATGAAAAACTGTTTTTT. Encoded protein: CASSQVAGGLNEKLFF.

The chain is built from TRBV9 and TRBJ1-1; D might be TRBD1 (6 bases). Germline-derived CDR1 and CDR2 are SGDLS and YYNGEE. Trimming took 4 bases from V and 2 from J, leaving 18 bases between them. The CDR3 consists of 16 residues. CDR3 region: CASSPEQGRPNTEAFF. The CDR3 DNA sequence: TGTGCCAGCAGCCCCGAACAGGGACGGCCAAACACTGAAGCTTTCTTT.

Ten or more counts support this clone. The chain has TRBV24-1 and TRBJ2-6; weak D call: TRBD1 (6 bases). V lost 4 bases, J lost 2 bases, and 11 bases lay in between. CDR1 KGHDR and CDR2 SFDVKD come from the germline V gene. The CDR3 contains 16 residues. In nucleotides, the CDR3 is TGTGCCACCAGTGAGGGTACAGGGACTGGGGCCAACGTCCTGACTTTC. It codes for CATSEGTGTGANVLTF.

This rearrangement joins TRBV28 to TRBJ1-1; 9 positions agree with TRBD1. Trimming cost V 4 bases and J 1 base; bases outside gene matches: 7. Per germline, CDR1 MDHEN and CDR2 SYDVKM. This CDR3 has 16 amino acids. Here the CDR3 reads CASSSGTGRPNTEAFF. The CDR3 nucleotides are TGTGCCAGCAGTTCCGGGACAGGGAGACCGAACACTGAAGCTTTCTTT.

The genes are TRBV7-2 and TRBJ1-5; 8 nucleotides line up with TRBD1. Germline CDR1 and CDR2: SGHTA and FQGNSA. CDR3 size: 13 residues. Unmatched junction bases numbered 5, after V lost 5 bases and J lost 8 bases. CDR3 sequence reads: CASSPQTGEPQHF. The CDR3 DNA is TGTGCCAGCAGCCCTCAGACAGGGGAGCCCCAGCATTTT.

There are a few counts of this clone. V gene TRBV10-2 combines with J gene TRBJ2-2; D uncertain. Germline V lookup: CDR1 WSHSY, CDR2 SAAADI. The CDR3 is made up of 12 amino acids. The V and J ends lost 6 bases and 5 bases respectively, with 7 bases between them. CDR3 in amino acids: CASRSRTGELFF. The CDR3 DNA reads TGCGCCAGCAGATCTAGGACCGGGGAGCTGTTTTTT.

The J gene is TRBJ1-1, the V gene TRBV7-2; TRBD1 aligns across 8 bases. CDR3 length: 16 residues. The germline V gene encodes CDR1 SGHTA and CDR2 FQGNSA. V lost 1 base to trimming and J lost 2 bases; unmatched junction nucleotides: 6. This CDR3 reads CASSLGSGGVNTEAFF. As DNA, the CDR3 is TGTGCCAGCAGCTTAGGATCAGGGGGCGTAAACACTGAAGCTTTCTTT.

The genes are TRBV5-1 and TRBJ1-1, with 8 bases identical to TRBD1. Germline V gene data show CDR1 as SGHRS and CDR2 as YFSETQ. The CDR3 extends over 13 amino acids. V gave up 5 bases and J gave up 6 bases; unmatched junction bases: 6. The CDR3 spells CASSSGGASEAFF. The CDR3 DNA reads TGCGCCAGCAGTTCAGGGGGCGCTTCTGAAGCTTTCTTT.

For the CDR3, the DNA is TGTGCCAGCAGCCCAACTAGCGGGGGGGCCCACGAGCAGTACTTC. It translates to CASSPTSGGAHEQYF. The J gene is TRBJ2-7, the V gene TRBV11-1; 13 positions match TRBD2. The CDR3 has 15 amino acids. With 5 bases clipped from V and 5 bases from J, the junction kept 6 bases outside the gene matches. From germline, CDR1 is SGHAT and CDR2 FQDESV (reference sequence).

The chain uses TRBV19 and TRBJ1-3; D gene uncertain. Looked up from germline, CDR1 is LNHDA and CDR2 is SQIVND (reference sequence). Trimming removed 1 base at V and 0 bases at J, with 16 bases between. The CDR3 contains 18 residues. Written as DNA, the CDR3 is TGTGCCAGTAGTATAGGAGCGGGCGTCCAGAGCTCTGGAAACACCATATATTTT. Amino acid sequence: CASSIGAGVQSSGNTIYF.

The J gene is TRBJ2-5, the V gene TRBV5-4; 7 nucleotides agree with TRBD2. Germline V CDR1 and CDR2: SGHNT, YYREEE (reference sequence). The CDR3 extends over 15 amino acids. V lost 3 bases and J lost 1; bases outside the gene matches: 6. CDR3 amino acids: CASSSHGGSQETQYF. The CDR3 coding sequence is TGTGCCAGCAGCTCCCACGGGGGGAGCCAAGAGACCCAGTACTTC.